This entry lists 21 T cell receptor beta chains sequenced from one sample in a study of blood T cells in healthy people across ages. Primed by a sample-barcoded 5' primer and a J-beta primer mix, a second PCR proceeded for 7 to 11 cycles. TCRdb passed the 5' RACE reads through MiXCR, listing each CDR3 protein once. The repertoire includes hundreds of thousands of distinct CDR3 sequences, more than 25% of them detected once, and around 16% sits in the top ten. Sequenced sample: blood. These receptors were obtained from a woman of 80 years or more in good health.

This clonotype was seen more than once but under ten times. CDR3 nucleotides: TGTGCCAGCAGCCAAGACAGGGCAGGCCAGCCCCAGCATTTT. This translates into CASSQDRAGQPQHF. The chain employs TRBV11-2 and TRBJ1-5; 7 bases line up with TRBD1. The CDR3 has 14 residues. Germline V CDR1 and CDR2: SGHAT, FQNNGV. The trim removed 5 bases at V and 7 bases at J, leaving 8 bases unmatched.

A remark on this clonotype: A much larger clone sits a single nucleotide away, making a read error possible. The chain combines TRBV20-1 with TRBJ2-7; 9 bases agree with TRBD2. The CDR3 extends over 15 amino acids. The V and J ends lost 1 base and 9 bases, in that order; junction bases with no gene match: 13. Germline CDR1 DFQATT, CDR2 SNEGSKA (reference sequence). The CDR3: CSARVGSGGCLGQYF. In nucleotides, the CDR3 is TGCAGTGCTAGAGTGGGTAGCGGGGGTTGTCTGGGGCAGTACTTC.

The chain employs TRBV7-2 and TRBJ1-2; no clear D. V was trimmed by 6 bases and J by 4 bases, leaving 12 bases between them. The CDR3 totals 13 residues. Germline lookup yields CDR1 SGHTA and CDR2 FQGNSA. DNA for the CDR3: TGTACCAGCAGTCTGTCCTCGTCCTATGGCTACACCTTC. It translates to CTSSLSSSYGYTF.

The CDR3 DNA follows: TGTGCCAGCTCAACGGGACTCTCAGATACGCAGTATTTT. It is translated as CASSTGLSDTQYF. The gene calls are TRBV18 and TRBJ2-3; a possible D gene is TRBD2 (6 bases). The CDR3 loop spans 13 amino acids. Trimming shortened V by 5 bases and J by 4 bases, and 10 bases separated the two germline ends. Germline-derived CDR1 and CDR2 are KGHSH and LQKENI.

In regard to this clonotype: This sequence may be a read error, since a much larger clone differs from it by one base. The chain links TRBV6-2 or TRBV6-3 to TRBJ2-1, with 8 bases lining up with TRBD2. The trim removed 6 bases at V and 7 bases at J, leaving 8 bases unmatched. The CDR3 runs 14 residues. Germline lookup yields CDR1 MNHEY and CDR2 SVGEGT. CDR3 amino acids: CASRTGGVRNEQFF. Here the CDR3 DNA reads TGTGCCAGCAGGACCGGGGGGGTGCGGAATGAGCAGTTCTTC.

The chain combines TRBV28 with TRBJ1-2; a possible D gene is TRBD1 (6 bases). The V gene's germline CDR1 is MDHEN and CDR2 SYDVKM. V dropped 3 bases and J dropped 4 bases, with 15 bases sitting between them. This CDR3 is built from 15 residues. The CDR3 DNA reads TGTGCCAGCAGTTTCGAAGGGGGTACCGTCTATGGCTACACCTTC. Its protein is CASSFEGGTVYGYTF.

The table lists this clonotype with many counts. This chain connects TRBV7-2 to TRBJ2-1; D not certain. The length of the CDR3 is 15 residues. V lost 5 bases and J lost 1, with 12 bases in between. The germline V gene encodes CDR1 SGHTA and CDR2 FQGNSA. The CDR3 DNA reads TGTGCCAGCAGCCTAACATTCAAATCCTACAATGAGCAGTTCTTC. Encoded protein: CASSLTFKSYNEQFF.

For this clonotype: This sequence may be a read error, since a much larger clone differs from it by one base. This chain uses TRBV29-1 with TRBJ1-1; a weak D match, TRBD1 (5 bases). V shed 4 bases and J shed 4 bases, with 13 bases lying between them. CDR3 size: 13 residues. Germline CDR1 and CDR2: SQVTM and ANQGSEA. CDR3 in amino acids: CSVGRGVGTEAFF. CDR3 sequence (DNA): TGCAGCGTTGGTCGGGGGGTAGGCACTGAAGCTTTCTTT. The full variable domain, completed using reference TRBV29-1 and TRBJ1-1, is SAVISQKPSRDICQRGTSLTIQCQVDSQVTMMFWYRQQPGQSLTLIATANQGSEATYESGFVIDKFPISRPNLTFSTLTVSNMSPEDSSIYLCSVGRGVGTEAFFGQGTRLTVV.

With regard to this clonotype: A much larger clonotype is one base distant, so this may be a read error. V gene TRBV9 combines with J gene TRBJ1-5; TRBD1 is a possible D gene (5 bases). This CDR3 is built from 15 residues. Germline V gives CDR1 SGDLS, CDR2 YYNGEE. V lost 0 bases and J 9 bases, leaving 16 bases between the germline ends. The CDR3 reads CASSVGRDRIRPQHF. The CDR3 bases are TGTGCCAGCAGCGTAGGCAGGGATCGTATTCGGCCCCAGCATTTT. Filled out from reference TRBV9 and TRBJ1-5, the complete variable domain reads DSGVTQTPKHLITATGQRVTLRCSPRSGDLSVYWYQQSLDQGLQFLIQYYNGEERAKGNILERFSAQQFPDLHSELNLSSLELGDSALYFCASSVGRDRIRPQHFGDGTRLSIL.

The chain couples TRBV20-1 to TRBJ1-1, with 7 bases fitting TRBD1. Germline V CDR1 and CDR2: DFQATT, SNEGSKA (reference sequence). The CDR3 runs to 16 residues. V shed 3 bases and J 1 base; nucleotides not matched to a gene: 11. This chain's CDR3 is CSASPIGGQPNTEAFF. CDR3 in DNA: TGCAGTGCTAGTCCCATAGGGGGACAGCCGAACACTGAAGCTTTCTTT.

This clonotype was detected many times. The chain employs TRBV2 and TRBJ2-4; 10 nucleotides align to TRBD1. This CDR3 comprises 15 residues. Unmatched junction bases numbered 3, after V lost 6 bases and J lost 1 base. Germline V gene data show CDR1 as SNHLY and CDR2 as FYNNEI. The CDR3 DNA sequence: TGTGCCAGCAGGGGACAGGGGATGGCCAAAAACATTCAGTACTTC. Encoded protein: CASRGQGMAKNIQYF.

This clonotype has more than one count but fewer than ten. The chain joins TRBV7-2 to TRBJ1-5; D gene ambiguous. The V gene lost 4 bases and the J gene lost 7 bases, with 17 bases spanning the gap. The CDR3 has 15 amino acids. CDR1 is SGHTA and CDR2 is FQGNSA in the germline V gene. The DNA of the CDR3 is TGTGCCAGCAGCTCCCATGGGCGGGTTGGGCAGCCCCAGCATTTT. Translation: CASSSHGRVGQPQHF.

V gene TRBV5-4 combines with J gene TRBJ2-6; D unclear. In germline, CDR1 is SGHNT, CDR2 YYREEE (reference sequence). V was shortened by 5 bases and J by 0 bases, with 6 bases between the two germline ends. The CDR3 sequence is 14 residues long. CDR3 coding DNA: TGTGCCAGCAGAAGCAACTCTGGGGCCAACGTCCTGACTTTC. The encoded protein is CASRSNSGANVLTF. The whole variable domain, filled in from reference TRBV5-4 and TRBJ2-6, reads ETGVTQSPTHLIKTRGQQVTLRCSSQSGHNTVSWYQQALGQGPQFIFQYYREEENGRGNFPPRFSGLQFPNYSSELNVNALELDDSALYLCASRSNSGANVLTFGAGSRLTVL.

This clonotype was counted between two and nine times. The rearrangement joins TRBV2 to TRBJ1-5, with 9 nucleotides matching TRBD1. The CDR3 totals 16 residues. Germline V gene data show CDR1 as SNHLY and CDR2 as FYNNEI. Trimming removed 6 bases from V and 8 bases from J; junction bases left unmatched: 14. CDR3 sequence (DNA): TGTGCCAGCAGACCGGACAGGGGAGGTTCGGCGGAGCCCCAGCATTTT. Its protein product is CASRPDRGGSAEPQHF.

This clonotype has just a few counts. Since a much larger clone is just one base distant, this may be a read error. The gene calls are TRBV10-3 and TRBJ1-2; no clear D gene. There are 14 residues in the CDR3. Trimming removed 6 bases from V and 0 bases from J, with 11 bases in between. Germline V gives CDR1 ENHRY, CDR2 SYGVKD. Here the CDR3 reads CAISGHTTNYGYTF. Written as DNA, the CDR3 is TGTGCCATCAGCGGTCACACCACTAACTATGGCTACACCTTC.

This clonotype occurred many times. The CDR3 DNA reads TGTGCCAGCAGCTCTCCGGGACTAGCGGGGGGGCTCGAGCAGTACTTC. Translation: CASSSPGLAGGLEQYF. The J gene is TRBJ2-7, the V gene TRBV7-2; 16 bases agree with TRBD2. The CDR3 has 16 amino acids. From germline, CDR1 is SGHTA and CDR2 FQGNSA. The ends lost 4 bases at V and 6 bases at J; junction bases unmatched: 6. The entire variable domain, with the rest obtained from reference TRBV7-2 and TRBJ2-7, is as follows: GAGVSQSPSNKVTEKGKDVELRCDPISGHTALYWYRQSLGQGLEFLIYFQGNSAPDKSGLPSDRFSAERTGGSVSTLTIQRTQQEDSAVYLCASSSPGLAGGLEQYFGPGTRLTVT.

This clonotype was recorded many times. This chain uses TRBV12-3 or TRBV12-4 with TRBJ2-7, with D hard to call. Deletions cut 6 bases from V and 4 bases from J, with 16 bases between. CDR3 length: 14 residues. The CDR3 here is CASSPFRTAYEQYF. Here the CDR3 DNA reads TGTGCCAGCAGCCCCTTCCGGACGGCGTACGAGCAGTACTTC.

This chain links TRBV6-5 with TRBJ1-6; 7 bases map to TRBD1. Germline CDR1 and CDR2: MNHEY and SVGAGI. V was clipped by 5 bases and J by 7 bases; unmatched bases: 5. The CDR3 extends over 14 amino acids. The CDR3 loop is CASSLQGLNSPLHF. CDR3 sequence (DNA): TGTGCCAGCAGTCTACAGGGGTTGAATTCACCCCTCCACTTT.

On this clonotype itself: Possible read error: a much larger clone is one base away. V is TRBV20-1 and J is TRBJ2-3; possible D gene TRBD2, 5 bases. Per germline, CDR1 DFQATT and CDR2 SNEGSKA (reference sequence). The CDR3 is made up of 12 amino acids. CDR3 sequence: CRARRGTDTQYF. CDR3 sequence (DNA): TGCAGGGCTAGGCGGGGCACAGATACGCAGTATTTT.

The V call is TRBV29-1, the J call TRBJ2-1; either TRBD1 or TRBD2 may supply D (5 bases each). CDR1 and CDR2 (germline): SQVTM, ANQGSEA. CDR3 length: 15 amino acids. V was cut by 8 bases and J by 0 bases, with 17 bases left in between. Here the CDR3 reads CSLTRGTSSYNEQFF. In DNA form, the CDR3 reads TGCAGCCTAACCCGAGGGACCAGCTCCTACAATGAGCAGTTCTTC.

The chain uses TRBV20-1 and TRBJ2-5; 11 nucleotides match TRBD2. Judging by the DNA end, TRBJ2-7 fits better; the J call may be wrong. This CDR3 region has 13 residues. CDR1 and CDR2 from the germline V gene are DFQATT and SNEGSKA (reference sequence). DNA of the CDR3: TGCAGTGCTAATAGCGGGAGGGCCCACGAGCAGTACTTC. Amino acids: CSANSGRAHEQYF.